The 5 T cell receptor beta chains in this list originate from one sample, sequenced in a study of blood T cells in healthy people across ages (dated by TCRdb to the mid-2010s). To prepare the library, 5' RACE was applied. The sample was run on an Illumina HiSeq 2500. A second PCR of roughly 7 to 11 cycles was performed with a sample-barcoded 5' primer and a J-beta primer mix. The raw public data were reprocessed by TCRdb itself: fastp quality trimming at Q25, MiXCR clonotype calling, in-frame beta chains only. Each record represents a unique CDR3 protein, reported with the most common genes and DNA among its rows. For this sample there are over 600,000 distinct CDR3 sequences; roughly three fifths appear just once. The ten biggest clones cover about a quarter of the sample. Sequenced material: blood. The receptors shown here come from a man aged 35-49 years in good health.

The chain employs TRBV24-1 and TRBJ2-7; 7 nucleotides agree with TRBD2. J gave up 7 bases and V 4 bases, and 12 bases lay outside the gene matches. CDR3 size: 15 residues. Germline-derived CDR1 and CDR2 are KGHDR and SFDVKD. This chain's CDR3 is CATSDPTGGFLEQYF. CDR3 DNA: TGTGCCACCAGTGACCCAACGGGGGGTTTCCTTGAGCAGTACTTC.

A single count supports this clonotype. V usage is TRBV12-3 or TRBV12-4 and J usage is TRBJ1-6; no firm D call. This CDR3 comprises 15 residues. V gave up 8 bases and J gave up 7 bases, with 18 bases separating them. CDR3 sequence: CASSNGGIVNSPLHF. The CDR3 DNA reads TGTGCCAGCTCCAATGGAGGCATAGTGAATTCACCCCTCCACTTT.

The chain combines TRBV4-2 with TRBJ1-1; D is undetermined. Trimming removed 3 bases from V and 0 bases from J, with 11 bases in between. CDR3 length equals 15 residues. Per germline, CDR1 LGHNA and CDR2 YNFKEQ. The CDR3 region has the DNA TGTGCCAGCAGCCAGGAACGGTGGGTGAACACTGAAGCTTTCTTT. It translates to CASSQERWVNTEAFF.

This sequence joins TRBV6-1 and TRBJ2-5; 10 bases are shared with TRBD2. The V gene's germline CDR1 is MNHNS and CDR2 SASEGT. The CDR3 sequence is 18 residues long. Germline trimming cut 2 bases from V and 4 bases from J; bases unmatched to any gene: 13. This chain's CDR3 is CASSEIRLAGAAGETQYF. DNA of the CDR3: TGTGCCAGCAGTGAAATTAGGCTAGCGGGGGCTGCAGGAGAGACCCAGTACTTC.

The chain combines TRBV5-1 with TRBJ2-7; D tentatively fits TRBD1 or TRBD2 (5 bases each). V shed 3 bases and J shed 6 bases, with 16 bases lying between them. Germline values: CDR1 SGHRS, CDR2 YFSETQ. The CDR3 consists of 14 residues. The CDR3 sequence: CASSYECRDLEQYF. The CDR3, as DNA: TGCGCCAGCAGCTATGAATGTAGGGACCTCGAGCAGTACTTC.